This passage covers 32 T cell receptor beta chains from one sample sequenced in a study of identical twins. MiXCR was run by TCRdb on the 5' RACE reads, yielding one entry per CDR3 protein. The table records 1.5 million or so distinct CDR3 sequences, about 32% of them present only once. The sequenced sample consisted of cord blood. The receptors were gathered from a newborn girl in good health.

In this sample, this clonotype turned up many times. The chain recombines TRBV5-1 with TRBJ2-1, with 9 bases that match TRBD2. The CDR3 consists of 19 residues. The junction had 10 bases not matched to a gene; V was cut back by 0 bases and J by 0 bases. Germline lookup yields CDR1 SGHRS and CDR2 YFSETQ. CDR3 loop: CASSLASGAGRISYNEQFF. The DNA for the CDR3 is TGCGCCAGCAGCTTGGCTAGCGGGGCTGGTCGAATCTCCTACAATGAGCAGTTCTTC.

The chain recombines TRBV5-1 with TRBJ1-1; a weak D match, TRBD1 (6 bases). The V end was cut by 7 bases, the J end by 3 bases, with 16 bases between. The V gene's germline CDR1 is SGHRS and CDR2 YFSETQ. This CDR3 region has 14 residues. The CDR3 protein is CASGVWGRDTEAFF. The CDR3 DNA sequence: TGCGCCAGCGGGGTATGGGGGCGGGACACTGAAGCTTTCTTT. Full variable domain (remainder filled in from reference TRBV5-1 and TRBJ1-1): KAGVTQTPRYLIKTRGQQVTLSCSPISGHRSVSWYQQTPGQGLQFLFEYFSETQRNKGNFPGRFSGRQFSNSRSEMNVSTLELGDSALYLCASGVWGRDTEAFFGQGTRLTVV.

The chain recombines TRBV12-3 or TRBV12-4 with TRBJ2-7; 9 positions agree with TRBD2. The CDR3 is 17 amino acids. V shed 3 bases and J 2 bases; nucleotides not matched to a gene: 11. The CDR3 DNA reads TGTGCCAGCAGTTTCCTCACGCTGACTAGCGGTCCCTACGAGCAGTACTTC. Residues: CASSFLTLTSGPYEQYF.

The chain couples TRBV27 to TRBJ2-1; possibly TRBD2 for D (5 bases). Matching the DNA end better, TRBJ2-7 makes the J call doubtful. The CDR3 is 14 amino acids. CDR1 and CDR2 (germline): MNHEY, SMNVEV (reference sequence). CDR3 coding DNA: TGTGCCAGCAGACTAGGTAGCTCCTACAATGAGCAGTACTTC. Amino acids: CASRLGSSYNEQYF.

The chain is built from TRBV20-1 and TRBJ2-7; TRBD2 might be the D (6 bases). V lost 0 bases and J lost 3, with 12 bases in between. This CDR3 contains 14 residues. Germline V CDR1 and CDR2: DFQATT, SNEGSKA (reference sequence). The CDR3 protein is CSAREGTPGYEQYF. The CDR3 DNA sequence: TGCAGTGCTAGAGAGGGGACTCCCGGCTACGAGCAGTACTTC.

The chain employs TRBV20-1 and TRBJ1-1; no clear D gene. The germline gives CDR1 DFQATT, CDR2 SNEGSKA (reference sequence). The V gene lost 1 base and the J gene lost 6 bases, with 15 bases spanning the gap. This CDR3 has 14 amino acids. The CDR3 is CSARVSGERAEAFF. The CDR3 coding sequence is TGCAGTGCTAGAGTGTCAGGAGAACGGGCTGAAGCTTTCTTT.

V and J are TRBV29-1 and TRBJ2-3; TRBD1 aligns across 7 bases. J was trimmed by 2 bases and V by 4 bases; bases with no gene match: 3. CDR1 and CDR2 from the germline V gene are SQVTM and ANQGSEA. The CDR3 consists of 13 residues. CDR3 in amino acids: CSVVGGNTDTQYF. As DNA, the CDR3 is TGCAGCGTTGTAGGGGGCAACACAGATACGCAGTATTTT.

The chain combines TRBV7-2 with TRBJ1-2; no clear D. The CDR3 has 14 amino acids. V was clipped by 2 bases and J by 2 bases, with 9 bases between them. Germline V gene lookup returns CDR1 SGHTA and CDR2 FQGNSA. The CDR3 bases are TGTGCCAGCAGCTTATTACTCGCAAACTATGGCTACACCTTC. The encoded protein is CASSLLLANYGYTF.

This clonotype was seen more than once but under ten times. This chain uses TRBV28 with TRBJ1-2; the D gene is possibly TRBD1 (5 bases). This CDR3 region has 12 residues. V lost 7 bases and J lost 8, with 14 bases in between. Germline lookup yields CDR1 MDHEN and CDR2 SYDVKM. CDR3 bases: TGTGCCAGCATTACAGCGGGGGGGGGCTACACCTTC. This gives the protein CASITAGGGYTF.

In this sample, this clonotype turned up a few times. The rearrangement uses TRBV10-2 and TRBJ1-2; TRBD1 might be the D (5 bases). The CDR3 has 12 amino acids. Per the germline V gene, CDR1 is WSHSY and CDR2 is SAAADI. With 6 bases removed from V and 6 bases from J, the gap between germline ends came to 11 bases. The CDR3 DNA is TGCGCCAGCAGAGCGGGGCCCGATGGCTACACCTTC. This encodes CASRAGPDGYTF.

This clonotype was counted a few times. V gene TRBV6-2 or TRBV6-3 combines with J gene TRBJ2-3, with 15 nucleotides matching TRBD2. The trim removed 6 bases at V and 4 bases at J, leaving 5 bases unmatched. CDR1 MNHEY and CDR2 SVGEGT come from the germline V gene. The CDR3 spans 16 residues. The CDR3 DNA reads as TGTGCCAGCAGACTAGGACTAGCGGGGGGGCCAGATACGCAGTATTTT. Translated: CASRLGLAGGPDTQYF.

The chain uses TRBV20-1 and TRBJ2-1, with D possibly matching TRBD2 (6 bases). Germline loops: CDR1 DFQATT, CDR2 SNEGSKA (reference sequence). Trimming cost V 7 bases and J 0 bases, with 13 bases left between them. This CDR3 contains 14 residues. The CDR3 DNA is TGCAGTGTAGCCGATAGCGGCTCCTACAATGAGCAGTTCTTC. Its protein is CSVADSGSYNEQFF.

In its sample, this clonotype was seen a few times. The chain has TRBV5-1 and TRBJ2-1, with TRBD2 matching 8 bases. The J call is uncertain, as TRBJ2-7 better fits the DNA end. From germline, CDR1 is SGHRS and CDR2 YFSETQ. The CDR3 covers 15 residues. CDR3 in DNA: TGCGCCAGCAGCTTACTAGCGGAGTCCTACAATGAGCAGTACTTC. It specifies CASSLLAESYNEQYF.

CDR3 loop: CASSQIAGGGKTQYF. The CDR3 DNA sequence: TGTGCCAGCAGCCAGATCGCGGGGGGAGGAAAGACCCAGTACTTC. The V gene is TRBV3-1, the J gene TRBJ2-5; 8 positions match TRBD2. From germline, CDR1 is LGHDT and CDR2 YNNKEL (reference sequence). Losses at the gene ends were 3 bases for V and 6 bases for J; bases not matched to a gene: 9. The CDR3 consists of 15 residues.

This clonotype turned up a few times. V and J are TRBV20-1 and TRBJ2-4; D is unresolved. The end of the DNA aligns better with TRBJ2-7, so the J call may be wrong. The CDR3 covers 15 residues. The germline V gene has CDR1 DFQATT and CDR2 SNEGSKA (reference sequence). CDR3 DNA: TGCAGTGCTAGAGGTACGGGCAGGATTAACTCCGAGCAGTACTTC. Its protein product is CSARGTGRINSEQYF.

This clonotype came up a few times. The rearrangement links TRBV29-1 to TRBJ2-2; no definite D call. Germline values: CDR1 SQVTM, CDR2 ANQGSEA. The length of the CDR3 is 13 residues. The V end was cut by 0 bases, the J end by 6 bases, with 8 bases between. The CDR3 DNA reads as TGCAGCGTTGAAGAGTGGGAATCCGGGGAGCTGTTTTTT. This codes for CSVEEWESGELFF.

Worth noting for this clonotype: At one end the junction does not follow the germline gene, possibly because of a read error. The chain has TRBV4-2 and TRBJ2-5; D might be TRBD1 or TRBD2, each matching 5 bases. Germline V CDR1 and CDR2: LGHNA, YNFKEQ. The CDR3 contains 14 residues. This chain's CDR3 is CASSPGQLREAQYF. The CDR3 DNA is TGTGCCAGCAGCCCGGGGCAACTAAGAGAGGCCCAGTACTTC.

This clonotype was seen at least ten times. The chain recombines TRBV9 with TRBJ2-1, with 15 nucleotides matching TRBD2. The germline gives CDR1 SGDLS, CDR2 YYNGEE. J was trimmed by 7 bases and V by 4 bases; bases with no gene match: 6. The CDR3 is 16 residues long. The CDR3 DNA reads TGTGCCAGCAGCCCCGGACTAGCGGGGGGGCATAATGAGCAGTTCTTC. It is translated as CASSPGLAGGHNEQFF.

This clonotype was observed a few times. The chain uses TRBV21-1 and TRBJ2-7; the table's D call TRBD2 went unverified against the DNA. TRBV21-1 is deemed a pseudogene. There are 16 residues in the CDR3. CDR3 bases: TGTGCCAGCAGCAATGCCGGGCCTCGTTTCACCTACGAGCAGTACTTC. Protein product: CASSNAGPRFTYEQYF.

The chain links TRBV29-1 to TRBJ2-7; 10 bases are a match to TRBD2. This CDR3 is 14 amino acids long. V gave up 8 bases and J gave up 7 bases; unmatched junction bases: 14. From germline, CDR1 is SQVTM and CDR2 ANQGSEA. The CDR3: CSYQRGGRYNEQYF. CDR3 sequence (DNA): TGCAGCTATCAGCGGGGGGGCCGATACAATGAGCAGTACTTC.

At least ten counts were recorded for this clonotype. The genes are TRBV5-1 and TRBJ2-4, with 8 bases aligning to TRBD1. The CDR3 has 14 residues. Germline V lookup: CDR1 SGHRS, CDR2 YFSETQ. V lost 3 bases to trimming and J lost 6 bases; unmatched junction nucleotides: 5. In nucleotides, the CDR3 is TGCGCCAGCAGCTCTACAGGGGGAAGAAACATTCAGTACTTC. Amino acid sequence: CASSSTGGRNIQYF.

As regards this clonotype: A read error may account for a junction end that differs from germline. The chain is built from TRBV4-2 and TRBJ2-1; D gene uncertain. Germline assignment: CDR1 LGHNA and CDR2 YNFKEQ. The CDR3 covers 13 residues. The CDR3 protein is CASSQETYNERFF. CDR3 coding DNA: TGTGCCAGCAGCCAAGAGACGTACAATGAGCGGTTCTTC.

Comment on this clonotype: This sequence may be a read error, since a much larger clone differs from it by one base. DNA of the CDR3: TGTGCCATCGGTGGGCACTCCGTACCCCTCACAGATACGCAGTATTTT. Its protein product is CAIGGHSVPLTDTQYF. The rearrangement links TRBV10-3 to TRBJ2-3; no reliable D call. Trimming pared 8 bases from V and 2 bases from J, leaving 20 bases between. Germline V gene data show CDR1 as ENHRY and CDR2 as SYGVKD. This CDR3 is built from 16 residues.

V gene TRBV7-9 combines with J gene TRBJ2-3, with TRBD1 as a possible D gene (5 bases). This CDR3 is built from 15 residues. Germline V lookup: CDR1 SEHNR, CDR2 FQNEAQ (reference sequence). Between the trimmed V and J ends, which lost 1 base and 8 bases, there was a span of 16 bases. The CDR3 spells CASSLVAPGQGTQYF. The CDR3, as DNA: TGTGCCAGCAGCTTAGTGGCACCCGGGCAGGGTACGCAGTATTTT.

This clonotype was counted only a few times. The chain couples TRBV3-1 to TRBJ1-1; possibly TRBD1 for D (5 bases). The germline CDR1 and CDR2 sequences are LGHDT and YNNKEL (reference sequence). This CDR3 is 14 amino acids long. Trimming cost V 2 bases and J 8 bases, with 15 bases left between them. CDR3 sequence: CASSQNNLGGEAFF. In DNA, the CDR3 is TGTGCCAGCAGCCAAAATAATTTGGGGGGAGAAGCTTTCTTT.

This clonotype has just a few counts. The genes are TRBV24-1 and TRBJ2-3; tentatively, D is TRBD2 (5 bases). Between the trimmed V and J ends, which lost 4 bases and 0 bases, there was a span of 10 bases. This CDR3 has 15 amino acids. Per germline, CDR1 KGHDR and CDR2 SFDVKD. CDR3 sequence reads: CATSDHWTSTDTQYF. CDR3 coding DNA: TGTGCCACCAGTGACCACTGGACTAGCACAGATACGCAGTATTTT.

This clonotype was seen a few times. The rearrangement joins TRBV28 to TRBJ1-2, with 7 bases lining up with TRBD1. CDR3 length equals 15 residues. With 4 bases clipped from V and 1 base from J, the junction kept 6 bases outside the gene matches. Germline V gene lookup returns CDR1 MDHEN and CDR2 SYDVKM. CDR3 nucleotides: TGTGCCAGCAGTTCGACAGGGCTAGATAACTATGGCTACACCTTC. Its translation: CASSSTGLDNYGYTF.

Points on this clonotype: The CDR3 does not close with the conserved phenylalanine or tryptophan, likely indicating a read error. V and J are TRBV10-3 and TRBJ2-1; TRBD1 matches 7 bases. CDR1 and CDR2 from the germline V gene are ENHRY and SYGVKD. Trimming took 4 bases from V and 3 from J; bases not matched to a gene: 3. CDR3 length: 14 residues. CDR3 sequence reads: CAISGSGGYNEQFS. The CDR3 region has the DNA TGTGCCATCAGTGGGTCAGGGGGCTACAATGAGCAGTTCTCC.

The sample holds a few counts of this clonotype. This chain uses TRBV29-1 with TRBJ2-7; 8 positions agree with TRBD2. The junction had 13 bases not matched to a gene; V was cut back by 4 bases and J by 2 bases. The CDR3 runs 16 residues. Germline values: CDR1 SQVTM, CDR2 ANQGSEA. The CDR3 loop is CSVAVSRGGKTYEQYF. CDR3 sequence (DNA): TGCAGCGTTGCAGTGTCCCGCGGGGGGAAAACCTACGAGCAGTACTTC.

The chain combines TRBV19 with TRBJ1-2; a possible D gene is TRBD1 (5 bases). The CDR3 consists of 14 residues. The V gene's germline CDR1 is LNHDA and CDR2 SQIVND (reference sequence). V was trimmed by 7 bases and J by 7 bases, leaving 19 bases between them. The CDR3 sequence: CASKSGGAAAGYTF. Here the CDR3 DNA reads TGTGCCAGTAAGTCCGGGGGTGCTGCTGCTGGCTACACCTTC.

The CDR3 region has the DNA TGTGCCAGCGCAGTTGAAGGCACCGGGGAGCTGTTTTTT. Translated: CASAVEGTGELFF. The chain has TRBV6-1 and TRBJ2-2, with D unclear. Trimming removed 8 bases from V and 4 bases from J, with 11 bases in between. From germline, CDR1 is MNHNS and CDR2 SASEGT. The CDR3 length is 13 residues.

This clonotype turned up a few times. The J gene is TRBJ2-5, the V gene TRBV20-1; TRBD1 agrees at 9 bases. This CDR3 spans 13 amino acids. CDR1 is DFQATT, CDR2 SNEGSKA, per germline (reference sequence). The V and J ends lost 6 bases and 5 bases, in that order; junction bases with no gene match: 7. DNA of the CDR3: TGCAGTGCGGTAACAGGGGGCGAGGAGACCCAGTACTTC. Its translation: CSAVTGGEETQYF.